The clone carrying this T cell receptor (beta chain) was counted a single time. What it recognizes is unknown. The data stem from a study of cytomegalovirus exposure and HLA in healthy donors. Some clones are missing from TCRdb's copy, which holds only in-frame ones; the method was immunoSEQ multiplex PCR. The profile shows 100,000 to 150,000 clones, about nine tenths of them singletons. Study-level points and caveats: Cytomegalovirus-associated status was assigned to about 150 TCR beta chains. Reported results showed that the classifier diagnosed cytomegalovirus status with high specificity and sensitivity. A subsequent analysis found that TCR clusters from the first cohort also tended to co-occur in the approximately 130 validation repertoires, with approximately 95% of cluster scores above 0.

The germline CDR1 and CDR2 sequences are SQVTM and ANQGSEA. J gave up 4 bases and V 7 bases, and 15 bases lay outside the gene matches. The CDR3 consists of 15 residues. The rearrangement links TRBV29-1 to TRBJ1-1; 7 nucleotides align to TRBD1. The sequence was collected from a woman in her late teens or twenties in good health and CMV-seronegative. Sequencing input: PBMCs. CDR3 sequence (DNA): TGCAGCGGTGGTGGGGGACAGTCATGGGGCACTGAAGCTTTCTTT. Amino acid sequence: CSGGGGQSWGTEAFF. Using reference TRBV29-1 and TRBJ1-1 for the parts outside the CDR3, the full variable domain is SAVISQKPSRDICQRGTSLTIQCQVDSQVTMMFWYRQQPGQSLTLIATANQGSEATYESGFVIDKFPISRPNLTFSTLTVSNMSPEDSSIYLCSGGGGQSWGTEAFFGQGTRLTVV.